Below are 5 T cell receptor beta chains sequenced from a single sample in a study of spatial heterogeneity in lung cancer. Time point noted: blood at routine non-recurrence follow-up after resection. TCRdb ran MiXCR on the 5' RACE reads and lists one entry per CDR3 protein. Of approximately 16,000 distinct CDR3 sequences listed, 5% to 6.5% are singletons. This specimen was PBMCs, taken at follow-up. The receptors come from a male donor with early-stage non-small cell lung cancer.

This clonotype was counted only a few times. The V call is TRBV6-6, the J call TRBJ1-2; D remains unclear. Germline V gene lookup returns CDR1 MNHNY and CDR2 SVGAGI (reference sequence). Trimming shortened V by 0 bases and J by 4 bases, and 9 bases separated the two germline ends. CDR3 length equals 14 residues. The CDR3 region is CASSYSPALYGYTF. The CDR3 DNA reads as TGTGCCAGCAGTTACTCGCCAGCCCTCTATGGCTACACCTTC.

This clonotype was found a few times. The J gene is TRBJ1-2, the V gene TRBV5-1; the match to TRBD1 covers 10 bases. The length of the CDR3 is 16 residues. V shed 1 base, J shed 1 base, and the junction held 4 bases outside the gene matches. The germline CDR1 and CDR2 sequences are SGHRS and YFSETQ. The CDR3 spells CASSLQGTGVNYGYTF. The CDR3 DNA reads TGCGCCAGCAGCTTGCAGGGGACAGGGGTTAACTATGGCTACACCTTC. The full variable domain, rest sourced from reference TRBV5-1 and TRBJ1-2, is KAGVTQTPRYLIKTRGQQVTLSCSPISGHRSVSWYQQTPGQGLQFLFEYFSETQRNKGNFPGRFSGRQFSNSRSEMNVSTLELGDSALYLCASSLQGTGVNYGYTFGSGTRLTVV.

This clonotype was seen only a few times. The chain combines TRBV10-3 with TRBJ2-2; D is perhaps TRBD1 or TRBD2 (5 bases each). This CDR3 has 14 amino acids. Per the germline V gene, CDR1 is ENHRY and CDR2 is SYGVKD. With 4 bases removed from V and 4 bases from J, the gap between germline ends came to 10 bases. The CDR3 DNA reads TGTGCCATCAGTGGTGAGGGGACCACCGGGGAGCTGTTTTTT. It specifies CAISGEGTTGELFF.

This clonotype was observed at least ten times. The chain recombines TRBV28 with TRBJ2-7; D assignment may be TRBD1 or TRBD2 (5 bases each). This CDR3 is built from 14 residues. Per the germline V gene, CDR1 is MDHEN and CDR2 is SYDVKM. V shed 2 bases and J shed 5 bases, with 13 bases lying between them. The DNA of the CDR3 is TGTGCCAGCAGTTTAGAGGGCAGGGCCCACGAGCAGTACTTC. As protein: CASSLEGRAHEQYF.

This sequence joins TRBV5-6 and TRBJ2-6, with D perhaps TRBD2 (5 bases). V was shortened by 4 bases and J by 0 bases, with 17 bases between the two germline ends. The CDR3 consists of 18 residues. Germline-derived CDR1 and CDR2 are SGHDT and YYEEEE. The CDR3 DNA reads TGTGCCAGCAGCCGTGGTAGGGCGGGCGACTCTGGGGCCAACGTCCTGACTTTC. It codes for CASSRGRAGDSGANVLTF. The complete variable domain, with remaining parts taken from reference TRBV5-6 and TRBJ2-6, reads DAGVTQSPTHLIKTRGQQVTLRCSPKSGHDTVSWYQQALGQGPQFIFQYYEEEERQRGNFPDRFSGHQFPNYSSELNVNALLLGDSALYLCASSRGRAGDSGANVLTFGAGSRLTVL.